Listed below are T cell receptor beta chains from one sample, sequenced in a study of blood T cell repertoires in COVID-19. The protocol was immunoSEQ multiplex PCR, while the TCRdb copy is restricted to in-frame clones and leaves out a portion. The sample has around 400,000 clones; approximately 90% are singletons. Sample: PBMCs or T cells enriched from blood (not recorded which). Every receptor here comes from a woman aged 40 to 55 who had been exposed to COVID-19. Each CDR3 is given with its conserved first and last residue. D genes are given only for firm matches. A row's size may be missing; if present it is once, few, many or a size class.

CDR3 DNA: TGTGCCAGTAGACCCGACCTATGGCAGGGGGCGCGGGGCACCGGGGAGCTGTTTTTT
CDR3 protein: CASRPDLWQGARGTGELFF
V gene: TRBV19
J gene: TRBJ2-2
D gene: TRBD1
clone size: few

CDR3 DNA: TGTGCCAGTAGTAGCCAGGGGCAGCGGAACACTGAAGCTTTCTTT
CDR3 protein: CASSSQGQRNTEAFF
V gene: TRBV19
J gene: TRBJ1-1
D gene: .
clone size: .

CDR3 DNA: TGTGCCAGCAGTTTAAACAGTGCAACTAATGAAAAACTGTTTTTT
CDR3 protein: CASSLNSATNEKLFF
V gene: TRBV27
J gene: TRBJ1-4
D gene: .
clone size: .

CDR3 DNA: TGTGCCAGTAGTATATTGGCAGGGAACTATGGCTACACCTTC
CDR3 protein: CASSILAGNYGYTF
V gene: TRBV19
J gene: TRBJ1-2
D gene: .
clone size: .

CDR3 DNA: TGTGCCAGCAGGCCTACCACAGGGACGGCTGGCTACACCTTC
CDR3 protein: CASRPTTGTAGYTF
V gene: TRBV2
J gene: TRBJ1-2
D gene: .
clone size: .

CDR3 DNA: TGTGCCTGGAGTGTTTGGGGGGGCGATGGCTACACCTTC
CDR3 protein: CAWSVWGGDGYTF
V gene: TRBV30
J gene: TRBJ1-2
D gene: .
clone size: .

CDR3 DNA: TGTGCCAGCAGTAATACCCACCGGAGCAGGGGCTACGAGCAGTACTTC
CDR3 protein: CASSNTHRSRGYEQYF
V gene: TRBV7-9
J gene: TRBJ2-7
D gene: .
clone size: .

CDR3 DNA: TGTGCCAGCAGCTTACCACCGGCGGGGGTGGAGGAGACCCAGTACTTC
CDR3 protein: CASSLPPAGVEETQYF
V gene: TRBV5-4
J gene: TRBJ2-5
D gene: TRBD2
clone size: .

CDR3 DNA: TGTGCCAGTAGTATTTCAGGGTTGGTCGAGACCCAGTACTTC
CDR3 protein: CASSISGLVETQYF
V gene: TRBV19
J gene: TRBJ2-5
D gene: .
clone size: .

CDR3 DNA: TGTGCCACCAGTGATTGGACAGGGCCGGGAGAGACCCAGTACTTC
CDR3 protein: CATSDWTGPGETQYF
V gene: TRBV24-1
J gene: TRBJ2-5
D gene: TRBD1
clone size: .

CDR3 DNA: TGTGCCAGCAGCTTAGAGTTGGGGAGGGCGGCTGAAGCTTTCTTT
CDR3 protein: CASSLELGRAAEAFF
V gene: TRBV7-2
J gene: TRBJ1-1
D gene: .
clone size: .

CDR3 DNA: TGTGCCAGCAGCTTGGGGCAAAGGGAAGCTTTCTTT
CDR3 protein: CASSLGQREAFF
V gene: TRBV6-6
J gene: TRBJ1-1
D gene: .
clone size: .

CDR3 DNA: TGTGCCAGCACCCGAGGGACAGCAAACTATGGCTACACCTTC
CDR3 protein: CASTRGTANYGYTF
V gene: TRBV6-5
J gene: TRBJ1-2
D gene: TRBD1
clone size: .

CDR3 DNA: TGTGCCAGCAGCCAAGGAGGAAGCCCTAGCACAGATACGCAGTATTTT
CDR3 protein: CASSQGGSPSTDTQYF
V gene: TRBV3-1/TRBV3-2
J gene: TRBJ2-3
D gene: .
clone size: .

CDR3 DNA: TGTGCCAGCAGCTCCCCACTCAGGGCGACTTACGAGCAGTACTTC
CDR3 protein: CASSSPLRATYEQYF
V gene: TRBV7-6
J gene: TRBJ2-7
D gene: .
clone size: .

CDR3 DNA: TGCGCCAGCAGCCCCGACCCCCTAGCGGGGGTCGAAAACATTCAGTACTTC
CDR3 protein: CASSPDPLAGVENIQYF
V gene: TRBV5-1
J gene: TRBJ2-4
D gene: TRBD2
clone size: .

CDR3 DNA: TGTGCCAGTAGGGGGCCCGAACAGGGGAGGACTGAAGCTTTCTTT
CDR3 protein: CASRGPEQGRTEAFF
V gene: TRBV19
J gene: TRBJ1-1
D gene: TRBD1
clone size: .

CDR3 DNA: TGTGCCAGCCGAAGGACTAGCGGTGGAGAGACCCAGTACTTC
CDR3 protein: CASRRTSGGETQYF
V gene: TRBV5-4
J gene: TRBJ2-5
D gene: TRBD2
clone size: once

CDR3 DNA: TGTTCAACTCACCGGGACAGGGCAAGGACCGATGGCTACACCTTC
CDR3 protein: CSTHRDRARTDGYTF
V gene: TRBV30
J gene: TRBJ1-2
D gene: TRBD1
clone size: few

CDR3 DNA: TGTGCCAGTAGTATCGTGAACACCGCCTACGAGCAGTACTTC
CDR3 protein: CASSIVNTAYEQYF
V gene: TRBV19
J gene: TRBJ2-7
D gene: .
clone size: .

CDR3 DNA: TGTGCCAGCTCCCTCGCCCCGACAGGAGAACTTATACCCCAGCATTTT
CDR3 protein: CASSLAPTGELIPQHF
V gene: TRBV18
J gene: TRBJ1-5
D gene: .
clone size: .

CDR3 DNA: TGTGCCACCAGCAGAGCGGGAGTTGGTACGCAGTATTTT
CDR3 protein: CATSRAGVGTQYF
V gene: TRBV15
J gene: TRBJ2-3
D gene: .
clone size: few

CDR3 DNA: TGTGCCTGGAGCGCAGGCGGAAACACCATATATTTT
CDR3 protein: CAWSAGGNTIYF
V gene: TRBV30
J gene: TRBJ1-3
D gene: .
clone size: .

CDR3 DNA: TGTGCCACCAGCAGAGTGGCGGAACAGTTCTTC
CDR3 protein: CATSRVAEQFF
V gene: TRBV15
J gene: TRBJ2-1
D gene: .
clone size: .

CDR3 DNA: TGTGCCAGCAGCTCGCCGCGGGGACAGGGAGTCGGGGAGCTGTTTTTT
CDR3 protein: CASSSPRGQGVGELFF
V gene: TRBV11-3
J gene: TRBJ2-2
D gene: TRBD1
clone size: .

CDR3 DNA: TGCGCCAGCAGCCAAGATCTTACTCGAGGGCTTAATGAAAAACTGTTTTTT
CDR3 protein: CASSQDLTRGLNEKLFF
V gene: TRBV4-1
J gene: TRBJ1-4
D gene: .
clone size: .

CDR3 DNA: TGTGCCAGCAGCCGATATGTCGGGGACAGCTCCTACGAGCAGTACTTC
CDR3 protein: CASSRYVGDSSYEQYF
V gene: TRBV14
J gene: TRBJ2-7
D gene: TRBD1
clone size: .

CDR3 DNA: TGTGCCAGCAGCTTAGGGAGACTAGCAACGAACGAGCAGTACTTC
CDR3 protein: CASSLGRLATNEQYF
V gene: TRBV13
J gene: TRBJ2-7
D gene: TRBD2
clone size: .

CDR3 DNA: TGCGCCAGCAGTGAGTACCAGGGGGTCACTGAAGCTTTCTTT
CDR3 protein: CASSEYQGVTEAFF
V gene: TRBV10-2
J gene: TRBJ1-1
D gene: TRBD1
clone size: .

CDR3 DNA: TGTGCCAGCAGCCAGGGGACCGACAATAATGAAAAACTGTTTTTT
CDR3 protein: CASSQGTDNNEKLFF
V gene: TRBV7-9
J gene: TRBJ1-4
D gene: .
clone size: .

CDR3 DNA: TGTGCCAGCAGCTTATCGCGGCAGGGTAACAATGAGCAGTTCTTC
CDR3 protein: CASSLSRQGNNEQFF
V gene: TRBV11-3
J gene: TRBJ2-1
D gene: .
clone size: .

CDR3 DNA: TGTGCCAGCAGCCGCCCCGGGACAGCGTACAATGAGCAGTTCTTC
CDR3 protein: CASSRPGTAYNEQFF
V gene: TRBV3-1/TRBV3-2
J gene: TRBJ2-1
D gene: TRBD1
clone size: once

CDR3 DNA: TGTGCCAGCAGCTCAGACAGGTCCTATGGCTACACCTTC
CDR3 protein: CASSSDRSYGYTF
V gene: TRBV5-6
J gene: TRBJ1-2
D gene: .
clone size: .

CDR3 DNA: TGTGCCAGCAGCGCCGCCCCCGCGGGAACTTTCTTT
CDR3 protein: CASSAAPAGTFF
V gene: TRBV7-2
J gene: TRBJ1-1
D gene: .
clone size: .

CDR3 DNA: TGTGCCACCGCAGGGGCGTACACTGAAGCTTTCTTT
CDR3 protein: CATAGAYTEAFF
V gene: TRBV15
J gene: TRBJ1-1
D gene: .
clone size: .

CDR3 DNA: TGTGCCAGCAGCCTTAGGGGAGGCCGGTTCGAAAAACTGTTTTTT
CDR3 protein: CASSLRGGRFEKLFF
V gene: TRBV5-6
J gene: TRBJ1-4
D gene: .
clone size: .

CDR3 DNA: TGTGCCAGCAGTCCAATGGGACAGGGGGTGGAGACCCAGTACTTC
CDR3 protein: CASSPMGQGVETQYF
V gene: TRBV27
J gene: TRBJ2-5
D gene: TRBD1
clone size: .

CDR3 DNA: TGTGCCAGCAGTTCCAATCTCGCAGAAGTCGGCAATCAGCCCCAGCATTTT
CDR3 protein: CASSSNLAEVGNQPQHF
V gene: TRBV6-2/TRBV6-3
J gene: TRBJ1-5
D gene: .
clone size: .

CDR3 DNA: TGTGCCAGCTCACCAAACTTCGGTCCGGGACAGGGGTACTATGGCTACACCTTC
CDR3 protein: CASSPNFGPGQGYYGYTF
V gene: TRBV18
J gene: TRBJ1-2
D gene: TRBD1
clone size: .

CDR3 DNA: TGTGCCAGCAGCTTAGTCTCGGGGAACCACGAGCAGTACTTC
CDR3 protein: CASSLVSGNHEQYF
V gene: TRBV11-3
J gene: TRBJ2-7
D gene: .
clone size: .

CDR3 DNA: TGCGCCAGCAGCTTAAACACGGGACAGGGGGCTGGAAACACCATATATTTT
CDR3 protein: CASSLNTGQGAGNTIYF
V gene: TRBV5-1
J gene: TRBJ1-3
D gene: TRBD1
clone size: .

CDR3 DNA: TGCAGCGTGCGACAAGGGGCAGAGACCCAGTACTTC
CDR3 protein: CSVRQGAETQYF
V gene: TRBV29-1
J gene: TRBJ2-5
D gene: .
clone size: .

CDR3 DNA: TGTGCCAGCAGCGTCTCAGCAGGGCAAGACTATGGCTACACCTTC
CDR3 protein: CASSVSAGQDYGYTF
V gene: TRBV9
J gene: TRBJ1-2
D gene: .
clone size: .

CDR3 DNA: TGTGCCAGCAGCTTAGCAGGGGGACTAGGCGGGGAGACCCAGTACTTC
CDR3 protein: CASSLAGGLGGETQYF
V gene: TRBV7-2
J gene: TRBJ2-5
D gene: TRBD2
clone size: .

CDR3 DNA: TGTGCCAGCAGTTACACATACGGGGAGACCCAGTACTTC
CDR3 protein: CASSYTYGETQYF
V gene: TRBV6-5
J gene: TRBJ2-5
D gene: .
clone size: .